This T cell receptor beta chain comes out of a study of blood T cell repertoires in COVID-19. In the study overall: Sources were T cells, B-cell-depleted T cells, or PBMCs; the material itself was cDNA or gDNA.

Per the original data handling: Nucleated cell counts were estimated from reference gene primer amplification. Clones were read by immunoSEQ multiplex PCR, and TCRdb kept only the in-frame ones, dropping some. V and J calls and clone size are copied from that table; D and trimming were computed from the DNA. The sample lists approximately 350,000 clones; about 90% were seen once. Germline V gene lookup returns CDR1 MNHEY and CDR2 SVGAGI. Trimming shortened V by 5 bases and J by 6 bases, and 17 bases separated the two germline ends. This CDR3 has 14 amino acids. The material sequenced was peripheral blood. This TCR derives from a man aged 35 to 55 with acute or convalescent COVID-19. The chain links TRBV6-5 to TRBJ2-7; possible D gene TRBD1, 7 bases. CDR3 DNA: TGTGCCAGCAGTCCACAGGGGACTTTCATCGAGCAGTACTTC. Translation: CASSPQGTFIEQYF.